This TCR beta chain came from a study of blood T cell repertoires in COVID-19. Background on the study: COVID-19 samples, acute and convalescent, were from the United States, Italy and Spain. Sample material is recorded as cDNA or gDNA derived from T cells, B-cell-depleted T cells, or PBMCs.

With 3 bases clipped from V and 2 bases from J, the junction kept 4 bases outside the gene matches. Germline V lookup: CDR1 LNHDA, CDR2 SQIVND (reference sequence). This CDR3 contains 15 residues. Original handling: Estimated nucleated cell counts came from reference gene primer amplification. The protocol was immunoSEQ multiplex PCR, while the TCRdb copy is restricted to in-frame clones and leaves out a portion. V and J calls and clone size are those listed in that table; D and trimming were worked out from the DNA. The sample lists roughly 89,000 clones, 80% occurring once. The gene calls are TRBV19 and TRBJ2-7; 10 bases line up with TRBD1. This TCR derives from a woman between 65 and 79 years old with acute or convalescent COVID-19. The specimen was peripheral blood. CDR3 DNA: TGTGCCAGTAGTATCGGGACAGGGGACCCCTACGAGCAGTACTTC. Amino acid sequence: CASSIGTGDPYEQYF.